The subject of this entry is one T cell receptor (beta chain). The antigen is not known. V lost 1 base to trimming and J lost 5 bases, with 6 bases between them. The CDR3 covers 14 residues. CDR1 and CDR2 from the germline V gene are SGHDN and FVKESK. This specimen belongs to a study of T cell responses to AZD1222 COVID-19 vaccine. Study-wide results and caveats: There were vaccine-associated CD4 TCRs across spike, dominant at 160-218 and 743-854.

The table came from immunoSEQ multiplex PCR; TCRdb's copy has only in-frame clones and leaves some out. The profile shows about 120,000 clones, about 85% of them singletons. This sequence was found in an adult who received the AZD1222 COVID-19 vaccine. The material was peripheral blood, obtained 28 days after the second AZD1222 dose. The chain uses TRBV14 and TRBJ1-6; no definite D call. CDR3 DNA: TGTGCCAGCAGCCAAGTGGGCCATAATTCACCCCTCCACTTT. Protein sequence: CASSQVGHNSPLHF.